This TCR beta chain appears in the sequencing data of a study of OX40 agonist ivuxolimab in advanced cancers. Here immunoSEQ multiplex PCR was the method, and the copy in TCRdb shows in-frame clones only, minus some. The table has about 32,000 clones, approximately 89% seen once. The sample in question was CD4+ or CD8+ T cells sorted from blood, obtained in a trial of the OX40 agonist ivuxolimab. The sequence was obtained from an adult with an advanced solid tumor such as melanoma, head and neck, liver or kidney cancer.

The CDR3, as DNA: TGTGCCAGCAGCCCAGATCCCGGGAATGAGCAGTTCTTC. It yields the protein CASSPDPGNEQFF. The rearrangement links TRBV11-3 to TRBJ2-1, with no clear D. The CDR3 covers 13 residues. CDR1 is SGHNT, CDR2 YENEEA, per germline. V lost 5 bases to trimming and J lost 7 bases, with 12 bases between them.